These 22 T cell receptor beta chains share one sample of origin, sequenced in a study of T cells after posttransplantation cyclophosphamide. Libraries were prepared by immunoSEQ multiplex PCR; TCRdb keeps only in-frame clonotypes and omits some of them. The sample yields approximately 34,000 clones, without any singletons. The sequencing input was PBMCs. These receptors were obtained from a woman in her 50s in good health and a related stem cell transplant donor.

This clone was counted at least ten times. The chain joins TRBV7-2 to TRBJ1-2; D is undetermined. The germline CDR1 and CDR2 sequences are SGHTA and FQGNSA. The CDR3 is made up of 12 amino acids. Trimming shortened V by 4 bases and J by 5 bases, and 8 bases separated the two germline ends. CDR3: CASSSPGYGYTF. The DNA of the CDR3 is TGTGCCAGCAGCTCTCCCGGGTATGGCTACACCTTC.

This clone was recorded at least ten times. The chain has TRBV7-9 and TRBJ1-5; TRBD1 matches at 7 bases. V trimming: 6 bases; J trimming: 2 bases; junction bases outside the gene matches: 1. This CDR3 comprises 13 residues. Germline CDR1 and CDR2: SEHNR and FQNEAQ (reference sequence). This chain's CDR3 is CASSDRGNQPQHF. The CDR3 bases are TGTGCCAGCAGTGACAGGGGCAATCAGCCCCAGCATTTT.

This clone was observed at least ten times. The chain links TRBV28 to TRBJ1-4, with a weak D call TRBD1 (6 bases). Germline CDR1 is MDHEN and CDR2 is SYDVKM. This CDR3 has 14 amino acids. Trimming shortened V by 6 bases and J by 5 bases, and 13 bases separated the two germline ends. CDR3 coding DNA: TGTGCCAGCAGCTTACAGGGTTGGAATGAAAAACTGTTTTTT. It translates to CASSLQGWNEKLFF.

The V and J genes are TRBV30 and TRBJ2-7; D unresolved. CDR1 and CDR2 (germline): GTSNPN, SVGIG (reference sequence). CDR3 length equals 13 residues. V was clipped by 0 bases and J by 3 bases, with 9 bases between them. The CDR3: CAWSVGRVYEQYF. The CDR3 coding sequence is TGTGCCTGGAGTGTAGGGCGTGTCTACGAGCAGTACTTC.

This clone has a count of ten or more. V gene TRBV9 combines with J gene TRBJ2-2; D unresolved. V shed 7 bases and J shed 4 bases, with 5 bases lying between them. This CDR3 is 11 amino acids long. CDR1 is SGDLS, CDR2 YYNGEE, per germline. The CDR3 nucleotides read TGTGCCAGCTCGCGCACCGGGGAGCTGTTTTTT. Encoded protein: CASSRTGELFF.

This clone was counted ten times or more. The chain couples TRBV6-5 to TRBJ1-1, with D uncertain. V was trimmed by 0 bases and J by 3 bases, leaving 11 bases between them. The CDR3 totals 15 residues. Germline V gene data show CDR1 as MNHEY and CDR2 as SVGAGI. The CDR3 loop is CASSYSPQAHTEAFF. CDR3 DNA: TGTGCCAGCAGTTACTCCCCGCAGGCTCACACTGAAGCTTTCTTT.

Many counts were recorded for this clone. This sequence joins TRBV28 and TRBJ2-4; D is unclear. Germline V gene lookup returns CDR1 MDHEN and CDR2 SYDVKM. Trimming pared 3 bases from V and 9 bases from J, leaving 12 bases between. This CDR3 comprises 13 residues. The CDR3 loop is CASSFRQDGIQYF. Written as DNA, the CDR3 is TGTGCCAGCAGTTTCAGGCAGGATGGCATTCAGTACTTC.

This clone was seen many times. This sequence joins TRBV7-3 and TRBJ2-2, with 9 positions matching TRBD2. There are 18 residues in the CDR3. Losses at the gene ends were 4 bases for V and 1 base for J; bases not matched to a gene: 10. From germline, CDR1 is SGHTA and CDR2 FQGTGA. CDR3 in DNA: TGTGCCAGCAGCTACTTAAGACTTAGCGGGGGGAACACCGGGGAGCTGTTTTTT. Amino acid sequence: CASSYLRLSGGNTGELFF.

This clone was recorded at least ten times. This sequence joins TRBV7-8 and TRBJ1-1; 8 positions agree with TRBD1. The V and J ends lost 5 bases and 5 bases, in that order; junction bases with no gene match: 7. Looked up from germline, CDR1 is SGHVS and CDR2 is FQNEAQ. There are 14 residues in the CDR3. CDR3 in DNA: TGTGCCAGCAGCACCCAGGGGGCATGGACTGAAGCTTTCTTT. Its translation: CASSTQGAWTEAFF.

This clone was seen repeatedly, ten times or more. The rearrangement joins TRBV24-1 to TRBJ2-7; 7 bases map to TRBD1. Losses at the gene ends were 2 bases for V and 6 bases for J; bases not matched to a gene: 9. Germline CDR1 reads KGHDR; CDR2 reads SFDVKD. The CDR3 totals 15 residues. In nucleotides, the CDR3 is TGTGCCACCAGTGATTCCAGGGGGTCAAAACCCGAGCAGTACTTC. Translating gives CATSDSRGSKPEQYF.

This clone has more than one count but fewer than ten. The chain has TRBV30 and TRBJ2-7; D not resolved. The CDR3 runs 13 residues. Trimming removed 2 bases at V and 0 bases at J, with 8 bases between. Germline-derived CDR1 and CDR2 are GTSNPN and SVGIG (reference sequence). In DNA form, the CDR3 reads TGTGCCTGGAGTTTGACTGCCTCCTACGAGCAGTACTTC. Protein product: CAWSLTASYEQYF. The full variable domain, with the rest looked up from reference TRBV30 and TRBJ2-7, is SQTIHQWPATLVQPVGSPLSLECTVEGTSNPNLYWYRQAAGRGLQLLFYSVGIGQISSEVPQNLSASRPQDRQFILSSKKLLLSDSGFYLCAWSLTASYEQYFGPGTRLTVT.

This clone was picked up many times. This chain uses TRBV6-1 with TRBJ2-1; the match to TRBD2 covers 10 bases. This CDR3 is 15 amino acids long. From germline, CDR1 is MNHNS and CDR2 SASEGT. J was trimmed by 6 bases and V by 7 bases; bases with no gene match: 9. The CDR3 sequence is CASTSIAGGFNEQFF. The CDR3 nucleotides are TGTGCCAGCACGTCAATAGCGGGAGGTTTCAATGAGCAGTTCTTC.

Many counts were recorded for this clone. V is TRBV6-1 and J is TRBJ2-7, with TRBD1 as a possible D gene (5 bases). The ends were cut back, 6 bases at V and 0 bases at J, with 15 bases in the middle. This CDR3 comprises 15 residues. Germline values: CDR1 MNHNS, CDR2 SASEGT. As DNA, the CDR3 is TGTGCCAGCAGGGTTCTGGGGCAGGGCTCCTACGAGCAGTACTTC. Translating it yields CASRVLGQGSYEQYF.

This clone was counted ten times or more. The J gene is TRBJ1-3, the V gene TRBV7-2; the D is unclear. The CDR3 has 11 amino acids. V lost 5 bases and J lost 5, with 4 bases in between. From germline, CDR1 is SGHTA and CDR2 FQGNSA. DNA of the CDR3: TGTGCCAGCAGCCTCCGAAACACCATATATTTT. Its protein is CASSLRNTIYF.

The table lists this clone with many counts. The chain is built from TRBV7-3 and TRBJ2-1, with 8 nucleotides matching TRBD2. The CDR3 consists of 17 residues. J lost 5 bases, V lost 5 bases, and 14 bases had no gene match. CDR1 and CDR2 from the germline V gene are SGHTA and FQGTGA. CDR3 in amino acids: CASSHAASGPRHNEQFF. CDR3 DNA sequence: TGTGCCAGCAGCCACGCGGCTAGCGGGCCTCGTCACAATGAGCAGTTCTTC.

In this sample, this clone turned up many times. The chain combines TRBV18 with TRBJ2-5; D not certain. Germline V gene lookup returns CDR1 KGHSH and CDR2 LQKENI. V dropped 1 base and J dropped 1 base, with 7 bases sitting between them. The CDR3 extends over 14 amino acids. The CDR3 protein is CASSPLSLQETQYF. The CDR3 region has the DNA TGTGCCAGCTCACCACTTTCCCTCCAAGAGACCCAGTACTTC.

Ten or more counts support this clone. CDR3: CASSPRTVTNEKLFF. CDR3 coding DNA: TGTGCCAGCAGCCCAAGGACAGTTACTAATGAAAAACTGTTTTTT. The rearrangement uses TRBV5-6 and TRBJ1-4; a possible D gene is TRBD1 (6 bases). V was cut by 4 bases and J by 2 bases, with 12 bases left in between. Germline V gene lookup returns CDR1 SGHDT and CDR2 YYEEEE. The length of the CDR3 is 15 residues.

The table lists this clone with many counts. The chain carries TRBV6-1 and TRBJ2-3; TRBD1 aligns across 10 bases. Germline V CDR1 and CDR2: MNHNS, SASEGT. This CDR3 has 15 residues. After removal of 5 bases from V and 5 bases from J, the junction contained 7 bases not matched to a gene. As DNA, the CDR3 is TGTGCCAGCAGTCCCCTAGGACAGGGGGAAGATACGCAGTATTTT. It yields the protein CASSPLGQGEDTQYF.

This clone was observed many times. The CDR3 DNA is TGTGCCAGCAGCTTATCTCGTGGTTCGGCGGGAGTAGTGGAGACAGATACGCAGTATTTT. This sequence encodes CASSLSRGSAGVVETDTQYF. This chain connects TRBV7-6 to TRBJ2-3, with 7 bases that match TRBD2. Germline values: CDR1 SGHVS, CDR2 FNYEAQ. The V and J ends lost 2 bases and 3 bases, in that order; junction bases with no gene match: 20. The CDR3 loop spans 20 amino acids.

This clone has only a few counts. The V gene is TRBV29-1, the J gene TRBJ2-1; D might be TRBD2 (7 bases). V lost 6 bases, J lost 3 bases, and 21 bases lay in between. Germline V lookup: CDR1 SQVTM, CDR2 ANQGSEA. This CDR3 has 16 residues. The CDR3: CSVVKLTGRVYNEQFF. The CDR3 DNA reads as TGCAGCGTGGTAAAACTCACAGGGAGGGTCTACAATGAGCAGTTCTTC.

This clone was counted between two and nine times. The genes are TRBV2 and TRBJ2-7; weak D call: TRBD2 (7 bases). The CDR3 extends over 13 amino acids. The germline CDR1 and CDR2 sequences are SNHLY and FYNNEI. The V gene lost 3 bases and the J gene lost 11 bases, with 17 bases spanning the gap. CDR3 bases: TGTGCCAGCAGTGAGGGGGGGGGCGGCAAGAAGTACTTC. The encoded protein is CASSEGGGGKKYF. Filled out from reference TRBV2 and TRBJ2-7, the complete variable domain reads EPEVTQTPSHQVTQMGQEVILRCVPISNHLYFYWYRQILGQKVEFLVSFYNNEISEKSEIFDDQFSVERPDGSNFTLKIRSTKLEDSAMYFCASSEGGGGKKYFGPGTRLTVT.

This clone was detected ten times or more. The genes are TRBV11-2 and TRBJ2-7; TRBD1 agrees at 8 bases. This CDR3 region has 15 residues. Trimming at V came to 0 bases and at J to 5 bases, leaving 6 bases not matched to a gene. The germline V gene encodes CDR1 SGHAT and CDR2 FQNNGV. CDR3 protein: CASSLDDRGPDEQYF. The CDR3 DNA sequence: TGTGCCAGCAGCTTAGATGACAGGGGTCCGGACGAGCAGTACTTC.